The clone carrying this T cell receptor beta chain was found a few times. Its antigen is undetermined. There are 16 residues in the CDR3. Trimming removed 1 base from V and 6 bases from J; junction bases left unmatched: 8. The germline CDR1 and CDR2 sequences are SGDLS and YYNGEE. PBMCs were collected from an approximately 10 ml volume of fresh peripheral blood. The data originate from a study of T cells in Graves' hyperthyroidism and ophthalmopathy. Researchers amplified the TCR beta CDR3 regions from RNA transcripts. RT-PCR in the first round (using the HTBI primer set) targeted the TCR CDR3. MiXCR, applied by TCRdb to the multiplex PCR reads, yields one record per CDR3 protein. The data show more than 600,000 distinct CDR3 sequences, less than 20% seen once. The study's findings and limits: With a median lead of around 6.7 months before onset, the model predicted ophthalmopathy.

The clonotype was recovered from a man younger than 30 with Graves' hyperthyroidism. The sample taken for sequencing was blood. This chain connects TRBV9 to TRBJ1-4; 8 nucleotides agree with TRBD1. CDR3 amino acids: CASSVSSRGQYEKLFF. The CDR3 coding sequence is TGTGCCAGCAGCGTAAGTTCCAGGGGGCAGTATGAAAAACTGTTTTTT.